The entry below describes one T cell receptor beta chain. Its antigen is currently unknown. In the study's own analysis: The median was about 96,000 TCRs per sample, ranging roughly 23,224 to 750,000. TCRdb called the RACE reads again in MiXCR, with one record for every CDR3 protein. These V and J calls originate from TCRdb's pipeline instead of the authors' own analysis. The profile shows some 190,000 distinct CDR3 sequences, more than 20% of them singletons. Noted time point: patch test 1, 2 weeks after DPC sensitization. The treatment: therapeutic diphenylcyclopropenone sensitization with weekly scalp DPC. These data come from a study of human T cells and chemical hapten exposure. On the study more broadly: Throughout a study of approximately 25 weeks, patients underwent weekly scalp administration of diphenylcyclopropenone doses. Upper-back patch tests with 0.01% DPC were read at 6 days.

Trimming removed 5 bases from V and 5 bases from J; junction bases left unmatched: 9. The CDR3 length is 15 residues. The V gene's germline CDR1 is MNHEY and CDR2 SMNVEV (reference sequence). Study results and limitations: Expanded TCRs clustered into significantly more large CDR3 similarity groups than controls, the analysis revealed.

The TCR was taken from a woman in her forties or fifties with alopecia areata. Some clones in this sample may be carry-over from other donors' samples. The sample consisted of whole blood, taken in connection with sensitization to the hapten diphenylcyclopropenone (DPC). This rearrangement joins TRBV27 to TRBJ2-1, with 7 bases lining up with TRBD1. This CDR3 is CASSRRQGSNNEQFF. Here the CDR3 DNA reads TGTGCCAGCAGTCGTAGACAGGGTAGTAACAATGAGCAGTTCTTC.